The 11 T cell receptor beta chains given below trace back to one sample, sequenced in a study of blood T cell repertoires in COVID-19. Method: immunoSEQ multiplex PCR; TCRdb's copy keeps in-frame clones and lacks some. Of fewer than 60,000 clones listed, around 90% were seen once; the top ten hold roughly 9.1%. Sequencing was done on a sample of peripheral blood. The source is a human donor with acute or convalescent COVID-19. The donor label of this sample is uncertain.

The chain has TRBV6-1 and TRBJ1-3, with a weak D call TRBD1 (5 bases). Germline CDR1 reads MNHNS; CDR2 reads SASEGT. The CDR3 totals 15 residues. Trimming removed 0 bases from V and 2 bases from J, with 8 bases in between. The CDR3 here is CASSEAPGPGNTIYF. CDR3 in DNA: TGTGCCAGCAGTGAAGCGCCAGGGCCTGGAAACACCATATATTTT.

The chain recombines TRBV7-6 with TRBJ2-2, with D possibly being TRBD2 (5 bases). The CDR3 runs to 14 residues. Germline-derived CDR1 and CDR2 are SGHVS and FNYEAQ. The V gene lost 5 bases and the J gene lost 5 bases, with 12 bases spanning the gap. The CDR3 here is CASSRVTGTGELFF. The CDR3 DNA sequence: TGTGCCAGCAGCAGGGTAACGGGAACCGGGGAGCTGTTTTTT. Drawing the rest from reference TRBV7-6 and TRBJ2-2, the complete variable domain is GAGVSQSPRYKVTKRGQDVALRCDPISGHVSLYWYRQALGQGPEFLTYFNYEAQQDKSGLPNDRFSAERPEGSISTLTIQRTEQRDSAMYRCASSRVTGTGELFFGEGSRLTVL.

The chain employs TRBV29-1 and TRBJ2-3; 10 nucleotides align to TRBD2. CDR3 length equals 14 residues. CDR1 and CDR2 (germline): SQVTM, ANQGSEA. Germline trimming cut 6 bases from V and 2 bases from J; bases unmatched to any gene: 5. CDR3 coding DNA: TGCAGCGTGGAACTAGCGGGACACACAGATACGCAGTATTTT. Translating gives CSVELAGHTDTQYF.

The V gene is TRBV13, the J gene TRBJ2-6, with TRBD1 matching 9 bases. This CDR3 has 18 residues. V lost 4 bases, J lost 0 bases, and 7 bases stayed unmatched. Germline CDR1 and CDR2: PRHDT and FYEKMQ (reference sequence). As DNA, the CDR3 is TGTGCCAGCAGCTGGAACAGGGGGCTATACTCTGGGGCCAACGTCCTGACTTTC. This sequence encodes CASSWNRGLYSGANVLTF.

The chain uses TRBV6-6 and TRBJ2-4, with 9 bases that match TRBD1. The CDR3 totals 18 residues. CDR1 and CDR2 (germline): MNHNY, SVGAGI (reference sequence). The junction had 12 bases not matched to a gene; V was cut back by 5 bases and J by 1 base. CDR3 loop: CASSPSGQGGMAKNIQYF. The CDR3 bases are TGTGCCAGCAGTCCGTCGGGACAGGGTGGAATGGCCAAAAACATTCAGTACTTC.

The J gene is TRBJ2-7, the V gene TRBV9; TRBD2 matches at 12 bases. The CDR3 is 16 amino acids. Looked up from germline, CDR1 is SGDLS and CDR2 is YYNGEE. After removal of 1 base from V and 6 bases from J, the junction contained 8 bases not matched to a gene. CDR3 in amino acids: CASSVLPGLAGGEQYF. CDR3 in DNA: TGTGCCAGCAGCGTACTTCCGGGACTAGCGGGTGGCGAGCAGTACTTC.

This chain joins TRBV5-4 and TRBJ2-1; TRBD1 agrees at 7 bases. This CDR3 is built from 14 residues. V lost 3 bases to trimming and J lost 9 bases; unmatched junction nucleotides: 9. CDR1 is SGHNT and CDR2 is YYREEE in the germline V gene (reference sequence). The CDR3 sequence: CASSSETGRGEQFF. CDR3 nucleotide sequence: TGTGCCAGCAGCTCAGAGACAGGGCGTGGTGAGCAGTTCTTC.

The DNA of the CDR3 is TGTGCCAGTAGTATATACAGGGACGAAGGCTACACCTTC. As protein: CASSIYRDEGYTF. The chain links TRBV19 to TRBJ1-2; D might be TRBD1 (6 bases). The V end was cut by 2 bases, the J end by 8 bases, with 12 bases between. The CDR3 loop spans 13 amino acids. CDR1 is LNHDA and CDR2 is SQIVND in the germline V gene (reference sequence). The full variable domain, with the rest looked up from reference TRBV19 and TRBJ1-2, is DGGITQSPKYLFRKEGQNVTLSCEQNLNHDAMYWYRQDPGQGLRLIYYSQIVNDFQKGDIAEGYSVSREKKESFPLTVTSAQKNPTAFYLCASSIYRDEGYTFGSGTRLTVV.

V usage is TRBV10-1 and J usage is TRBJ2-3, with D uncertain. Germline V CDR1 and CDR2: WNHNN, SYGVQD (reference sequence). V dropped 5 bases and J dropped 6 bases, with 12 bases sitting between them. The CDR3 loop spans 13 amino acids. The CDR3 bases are TGCGCCAGCAGTTCCACTTACGGGGATACGCAGTATTTT. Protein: CASSSTYGDTQYF.

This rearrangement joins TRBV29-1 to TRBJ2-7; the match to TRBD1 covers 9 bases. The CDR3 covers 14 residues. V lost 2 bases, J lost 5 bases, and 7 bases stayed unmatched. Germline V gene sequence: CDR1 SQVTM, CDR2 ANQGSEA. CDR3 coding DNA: TGCAGCGTTGAACCGGGACAGGGTTTGGACGAGCAGTACTTC. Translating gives CSVEPGQGLDEQYF.

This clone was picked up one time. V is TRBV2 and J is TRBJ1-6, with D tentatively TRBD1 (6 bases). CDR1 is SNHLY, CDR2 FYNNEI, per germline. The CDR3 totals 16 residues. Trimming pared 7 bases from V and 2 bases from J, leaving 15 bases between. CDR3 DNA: TGTGCCAGCACCGAAAGGACAGCCGCCTATAATTCACCCCTCCACTTT. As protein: CASTERTAAYNSPLHF.